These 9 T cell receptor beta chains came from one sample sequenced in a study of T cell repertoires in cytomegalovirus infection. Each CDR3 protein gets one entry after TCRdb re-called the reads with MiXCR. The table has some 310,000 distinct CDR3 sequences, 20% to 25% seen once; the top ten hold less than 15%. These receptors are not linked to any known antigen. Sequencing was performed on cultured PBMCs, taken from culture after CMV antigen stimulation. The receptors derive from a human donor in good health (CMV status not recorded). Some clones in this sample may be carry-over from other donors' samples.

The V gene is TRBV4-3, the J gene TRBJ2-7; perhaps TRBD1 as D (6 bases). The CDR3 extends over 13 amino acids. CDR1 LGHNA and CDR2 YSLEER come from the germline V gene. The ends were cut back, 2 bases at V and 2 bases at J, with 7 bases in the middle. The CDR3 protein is CASSQYRAYEQYF. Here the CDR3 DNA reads TGCGCCAGCAGCCAATACAGGGCCTACGAGCAGTACTTC.

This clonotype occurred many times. The CDR3 protein is CASSPNRQADTQYF. CDR3 nucleotides: TGTGCCAGCAGCCCTAATAGACAGGCAGATACGCAGTATTTT. The chain uses TRBV7-9 and TRBJ2-3; D may be TRBD1 (6 bases). The germline CDR1 and CDR2 sequences are SEHNR and FQNEAQ (reference sequence). This CDR3 contains 14 residues. V was clipped by 5 bases and J by 4 bases, with 13 bases between them.

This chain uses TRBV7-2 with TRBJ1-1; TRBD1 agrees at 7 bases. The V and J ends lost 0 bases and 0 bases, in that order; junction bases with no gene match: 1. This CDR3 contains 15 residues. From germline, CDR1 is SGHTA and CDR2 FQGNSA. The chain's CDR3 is CASSLAGQLNTEAFF. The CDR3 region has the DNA TGTGCCAGCAGCTTAGCGGGACAGCTGAACACTGAAGCTTTCTTT.

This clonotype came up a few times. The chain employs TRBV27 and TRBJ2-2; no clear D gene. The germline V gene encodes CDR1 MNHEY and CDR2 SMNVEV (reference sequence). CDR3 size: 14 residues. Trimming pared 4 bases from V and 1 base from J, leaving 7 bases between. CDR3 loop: CASSSTQNTGELFF. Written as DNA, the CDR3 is TGTGCCAGCAGTTCTACACAGAACACCGGGGAGCTGTTTTTT.

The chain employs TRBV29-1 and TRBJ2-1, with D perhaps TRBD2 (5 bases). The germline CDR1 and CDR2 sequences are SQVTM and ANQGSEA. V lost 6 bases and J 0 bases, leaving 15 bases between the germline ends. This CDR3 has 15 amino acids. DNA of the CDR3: TGCAGCGTCCGACACGGGGTGAACTCCTACAATGAGCAGTTCTTC. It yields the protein CSVRHGVNSYNEQFF.

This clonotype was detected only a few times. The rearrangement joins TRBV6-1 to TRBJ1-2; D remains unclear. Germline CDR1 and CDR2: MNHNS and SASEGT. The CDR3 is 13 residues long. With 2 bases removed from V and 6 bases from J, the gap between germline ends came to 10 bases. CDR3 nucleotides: TGTGCCAGCAGTGAATCGGGGTTTGATGGCTACACCTTC. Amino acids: CASSESGFDGYTF.

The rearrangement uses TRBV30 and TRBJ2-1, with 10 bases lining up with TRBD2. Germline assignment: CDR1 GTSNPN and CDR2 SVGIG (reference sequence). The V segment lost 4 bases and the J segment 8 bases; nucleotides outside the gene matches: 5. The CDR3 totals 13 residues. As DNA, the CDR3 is TGTGCCTGGACTAGCGGGAGTAATTATGAGCAGTTCTTC. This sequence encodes CAWTSGSNYEQFF.

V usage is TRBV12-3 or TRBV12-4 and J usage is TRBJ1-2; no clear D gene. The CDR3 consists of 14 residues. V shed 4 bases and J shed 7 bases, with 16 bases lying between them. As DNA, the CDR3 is TGTGCCAGCAGTTGGTCTAAGGCGGGGAGTGGCTACACCTTC. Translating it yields CASSWSKAGSGYTF.

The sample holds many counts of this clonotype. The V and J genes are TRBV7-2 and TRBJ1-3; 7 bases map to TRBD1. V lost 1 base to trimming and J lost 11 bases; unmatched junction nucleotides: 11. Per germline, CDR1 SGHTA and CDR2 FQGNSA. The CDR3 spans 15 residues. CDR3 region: CASSLGGTASRPIYF. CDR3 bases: TGTGCCAGCAGCTTAGGTGGGACAGCCTCCCGGCCCATATATTTT.